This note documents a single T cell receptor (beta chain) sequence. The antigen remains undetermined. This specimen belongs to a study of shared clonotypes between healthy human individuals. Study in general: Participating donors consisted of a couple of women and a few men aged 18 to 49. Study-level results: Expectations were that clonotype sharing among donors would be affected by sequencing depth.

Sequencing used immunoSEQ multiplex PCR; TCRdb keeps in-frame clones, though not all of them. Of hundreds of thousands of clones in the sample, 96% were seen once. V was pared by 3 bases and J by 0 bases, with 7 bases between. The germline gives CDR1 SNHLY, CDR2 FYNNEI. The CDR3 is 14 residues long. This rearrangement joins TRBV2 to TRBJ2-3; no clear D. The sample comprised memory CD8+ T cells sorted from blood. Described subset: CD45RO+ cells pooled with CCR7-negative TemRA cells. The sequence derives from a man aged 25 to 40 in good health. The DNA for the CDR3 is TGTGCCAGCAGTGAGGAACTTAGCACAGATACGCAGTATTTT. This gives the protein CASSEELSTDTQYF.